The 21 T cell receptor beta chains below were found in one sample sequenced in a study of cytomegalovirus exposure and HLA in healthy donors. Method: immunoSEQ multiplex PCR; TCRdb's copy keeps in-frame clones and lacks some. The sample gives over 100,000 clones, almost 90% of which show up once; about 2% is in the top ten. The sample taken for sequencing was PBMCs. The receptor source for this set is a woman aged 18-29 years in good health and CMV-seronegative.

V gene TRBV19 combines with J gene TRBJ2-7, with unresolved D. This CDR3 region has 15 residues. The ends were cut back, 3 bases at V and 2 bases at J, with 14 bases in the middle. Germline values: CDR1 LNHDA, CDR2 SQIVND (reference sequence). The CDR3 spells CASSISDAAPYEQYF. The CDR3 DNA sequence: TGTGCCAGTAGTATCTCAGATGCCGCCCCCTACGAGCAGTACTTC. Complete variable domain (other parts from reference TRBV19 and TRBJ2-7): DGGITQSPKYLFRKEGQNVTLSCEQNLNHDAMYWYRQDPGQGLRLIYYSQIVNDFQKGDIAEGYSVSREKKESFPLTVTSAQKNPTAFYLCASSISDAAPYEQYFGPGTRLTVT.

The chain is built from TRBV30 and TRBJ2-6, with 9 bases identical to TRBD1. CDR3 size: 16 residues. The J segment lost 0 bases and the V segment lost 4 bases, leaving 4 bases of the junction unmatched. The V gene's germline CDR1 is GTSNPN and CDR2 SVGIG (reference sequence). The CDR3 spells CAWTGQGLSGANVLTF. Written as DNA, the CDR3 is TGTGCCTGGACGGGACAGGGCCTCTCTGGGGCCAACGTCCTGACTTTC.

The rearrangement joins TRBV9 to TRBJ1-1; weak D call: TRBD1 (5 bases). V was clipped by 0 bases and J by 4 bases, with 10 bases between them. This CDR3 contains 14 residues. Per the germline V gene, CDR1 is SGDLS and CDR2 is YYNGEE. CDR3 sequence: CASSVAGGGTEAFF. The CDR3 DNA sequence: TGTGCCAGCAGCGTAGCGGGGGGTGGCACTGAAGCTTTCTTT.

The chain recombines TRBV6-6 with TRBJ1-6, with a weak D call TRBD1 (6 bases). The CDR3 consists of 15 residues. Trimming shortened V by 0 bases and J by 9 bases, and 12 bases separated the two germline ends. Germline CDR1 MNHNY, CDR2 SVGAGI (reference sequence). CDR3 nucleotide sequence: TGTGCCAGCAGTTACTCCCAGGGACAAGGTTCACCCCTCCACTTT. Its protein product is CASSYSQGQGSPLHF.

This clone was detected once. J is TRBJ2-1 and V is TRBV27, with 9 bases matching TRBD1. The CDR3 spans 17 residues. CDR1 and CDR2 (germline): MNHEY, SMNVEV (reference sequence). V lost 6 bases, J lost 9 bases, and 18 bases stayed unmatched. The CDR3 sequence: CASSLRVTGTGSTEQFF. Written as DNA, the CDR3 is TGTGCCAGCAGCTTGAGGGTCACCGGGACAGGGTCCACTGAGCAGTTCTTC.

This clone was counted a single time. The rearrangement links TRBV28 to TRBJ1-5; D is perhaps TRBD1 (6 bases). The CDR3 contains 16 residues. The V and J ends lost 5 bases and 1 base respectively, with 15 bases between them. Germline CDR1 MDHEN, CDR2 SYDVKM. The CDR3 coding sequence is TGTGCCAGCAGTCCAGGGGAGGGGGTAAGCAATCAGCCCCAGCATTTT. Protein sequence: CASSPGEGVSNQPQHF.

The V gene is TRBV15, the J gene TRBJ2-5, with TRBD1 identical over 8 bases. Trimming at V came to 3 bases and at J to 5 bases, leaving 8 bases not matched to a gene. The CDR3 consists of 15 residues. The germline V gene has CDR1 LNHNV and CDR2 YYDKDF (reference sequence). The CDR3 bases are TGTGCCACCAGCAGGATTGGGACAGGAGGGGAGACCCAGTACTTC. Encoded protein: CATSRIGTGGETQYF.

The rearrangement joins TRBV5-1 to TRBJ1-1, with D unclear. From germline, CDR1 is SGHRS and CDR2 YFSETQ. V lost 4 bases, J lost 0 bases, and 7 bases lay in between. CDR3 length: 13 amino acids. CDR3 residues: CASSSEMNTEAFF. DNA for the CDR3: TGCGCCAGCAGCAGTGAGATGAACACTGAAGCTTTCTTT.

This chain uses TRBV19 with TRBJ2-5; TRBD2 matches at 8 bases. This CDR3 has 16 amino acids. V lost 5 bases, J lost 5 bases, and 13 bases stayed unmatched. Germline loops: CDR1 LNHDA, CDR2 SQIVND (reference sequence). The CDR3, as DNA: TGTGCCAGTAGTTCTCGGCCTAGCGGGTCGGGGGAGACCCAGTACTTC. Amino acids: CASSSRPSGSGETQYF.

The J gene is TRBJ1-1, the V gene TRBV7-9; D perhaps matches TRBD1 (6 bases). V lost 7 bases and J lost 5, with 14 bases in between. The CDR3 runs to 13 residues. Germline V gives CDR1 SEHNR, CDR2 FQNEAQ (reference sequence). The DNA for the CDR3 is TGTGCCAGCAATCACGAACAGGGAACTGAAGCTTTCTTT. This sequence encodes CASNHEQGTEAFF. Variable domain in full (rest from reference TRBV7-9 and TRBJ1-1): DTGVSQNPRHKITKRGQNVTFRCDPISEHNRLYWYRQTLGQGPEFLTYFQNEAQLEKSRLLSDRFSAERPKGSFSTLEIQRTEQGDSAMYLCASNHEQGTEAFFGQGTRLTVV.

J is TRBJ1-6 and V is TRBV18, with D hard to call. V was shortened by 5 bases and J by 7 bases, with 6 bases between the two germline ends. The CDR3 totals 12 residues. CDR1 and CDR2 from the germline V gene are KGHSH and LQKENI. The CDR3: CASSNQNSPLHF. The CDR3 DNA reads TGTGCCAGCTCAAATCAAAATTCACCCCTCCACTTT.

The CDR3 DNA sequence: TGTGCCAGCTCACGTGAGGCAGGGAGGTGGCAAGAGACCCAGTACTTC. Protein product: CASSREAGRWQETQYF. The V gene is TRBV18, the J gene TRBJ2-5; TRBD2 might be the D (6 bases). There are 16 residues in the CDR3. CDR1 and CDR2 from the germline V gene are KGHSH and LQKENI. V was trimmed by 4 bases and J by 2 bases, leaving 17 bases between them.

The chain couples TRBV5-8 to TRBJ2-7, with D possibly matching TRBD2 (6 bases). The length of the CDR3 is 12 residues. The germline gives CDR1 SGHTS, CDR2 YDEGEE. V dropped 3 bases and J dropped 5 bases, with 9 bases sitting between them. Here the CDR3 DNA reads TGTGCCAGCAGCTGGGCGGGGAACGAGCAGTACTTC. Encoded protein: CASSWAGNEQYF.

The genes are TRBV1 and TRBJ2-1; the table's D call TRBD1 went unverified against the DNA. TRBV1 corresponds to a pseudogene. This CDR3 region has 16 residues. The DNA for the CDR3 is TGCACCAGCAGCCGGGTGTACAGGGCGGTAACTAATGAGCAGTTCTTC. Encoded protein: CTSSRVYRAVTNEQFF.

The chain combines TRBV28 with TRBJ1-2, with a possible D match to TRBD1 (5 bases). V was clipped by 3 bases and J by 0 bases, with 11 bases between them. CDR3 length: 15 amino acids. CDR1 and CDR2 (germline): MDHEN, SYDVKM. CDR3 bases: TGTGCCAGCAGTTTCCGGACAAGCACTAACTATGGCTACACCTTC. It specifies CASSFRTSTNYGYTF.

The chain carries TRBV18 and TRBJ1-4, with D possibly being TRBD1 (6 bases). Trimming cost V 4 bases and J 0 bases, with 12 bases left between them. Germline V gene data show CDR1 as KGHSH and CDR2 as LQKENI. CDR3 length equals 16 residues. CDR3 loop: CASSLNRQATNEKLFF. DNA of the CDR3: TGTGCCAGCTCACTGAATCGACAGGCAACTAATGAAAAACTGTTTTTT. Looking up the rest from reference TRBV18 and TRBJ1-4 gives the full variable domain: NAGVMQNPRHLVRRRGQEARLRCSPMKGHSHVYWYRQLPEEGLKFMVYLQKENIIDESGMPKERFSAEFPKEGPSILRIQQVVRGDSAAYFCASSLNRQATNEKLFFGSGTQLSVL.

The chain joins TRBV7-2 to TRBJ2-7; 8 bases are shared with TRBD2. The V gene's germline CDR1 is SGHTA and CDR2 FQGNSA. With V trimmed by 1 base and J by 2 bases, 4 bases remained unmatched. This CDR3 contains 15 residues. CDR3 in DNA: TGTGCCAGCAGCTTAGGTAGCGGGGCCGCCTACGAGCAGTACTTC. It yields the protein CASSLGSGAAYEQYF.

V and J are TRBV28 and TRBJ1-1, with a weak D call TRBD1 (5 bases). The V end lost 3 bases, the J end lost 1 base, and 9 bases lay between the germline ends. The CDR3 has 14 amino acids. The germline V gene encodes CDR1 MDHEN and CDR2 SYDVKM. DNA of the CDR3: TGTGCCAGCAGTTTCAAGGGGCCGAACACTGAAGCTTTCTTT. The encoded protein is CASSFKGPNTEAFF. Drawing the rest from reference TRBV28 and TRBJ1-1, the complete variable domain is DVKVTQSSRYLVKRTGEKVFLECVQDMDHENMFWYRQDPGLGLRLIYFSYDVKMKEKGDIPEGYSVSREKKERFSLILESASTNQTSMYLCASSFKGPNTEAFFGQGTRLTVV.

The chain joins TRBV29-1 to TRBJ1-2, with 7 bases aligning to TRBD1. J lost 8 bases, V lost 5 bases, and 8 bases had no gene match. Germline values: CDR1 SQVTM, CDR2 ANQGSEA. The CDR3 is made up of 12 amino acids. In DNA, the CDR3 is TGCAGCGTTCAGGACAGGTTCGGAGGCTACACCTTC. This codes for CSVQDRFGGYTF.

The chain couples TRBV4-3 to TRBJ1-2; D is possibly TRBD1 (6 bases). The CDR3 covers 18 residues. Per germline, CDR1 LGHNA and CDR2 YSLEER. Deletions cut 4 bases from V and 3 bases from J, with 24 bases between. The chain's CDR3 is CASSPTRMKNREHYGYTF. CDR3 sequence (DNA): TGCGCCAGCAGCCCGACTCGAATGAAAAACAGGGAGCACTATGGCTACACCTTC.

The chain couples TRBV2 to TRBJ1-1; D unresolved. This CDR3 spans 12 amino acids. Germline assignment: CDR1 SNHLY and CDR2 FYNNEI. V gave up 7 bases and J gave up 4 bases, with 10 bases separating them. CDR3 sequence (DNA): TGTGCCAGCAAGGACTCGGGCACTGAAGCTTTCTTT. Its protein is CASKDSGTEAFF.